Following are 30 T cell receptor beta chains from one sample sequenced in a study of blood T cell repertoires in COVID-19. Assay used: immunoSEQ multiplex PCR; TCRdb lists only in-frame clones, some missing. The sample gives fewer than 130,000 clones, around 87% of which show up once; 32% is in the top ten. Sequenced material: peripheral blood. These receptors were collected from a woman aged 80 or over with acute or convalescent COVID-19.

The chain has TRBV27 and TRBJ1-4; D possibly corresponds to TRBD1 (6 bases). The CDR3 spans 13 residues. Trimming removed 2 bases from V and 14 bases from J, with 15 bases in between. Germline V gene data show CDR1 as MNHEY and CDR2 as SMNVEV (reference sequence). Here the CDR3 DNA reads TGTGCCAGCAGTTTAGCGACAGGTTCTTCGCTGTTTTTT. Its protein is CASSLATGSSLFF.

The chain is built from TRBV12-3 or TRBV12-4 and TRBJ1-6; 7 bases are a match to TRBD1. The CDR3 has 13 residues. J lost 7 bases, V lost 7 bases, and 4 bases had no gene match. The CDR3 loop reads CASTDRLNSPLHF. CDR3 DNA: TGTGCCAGCACGGACAGGTTAAATTCACCCCTCCACTTT.

This chain connects TRBV19 to TRBJ2-5; D possibly corresponds to TRBD1 (6 bases). In germline, CDR1 is LNHDA, CDR2 SQIVND (reference sequence). V lost 2 bases and J 2 bases, leaving 9 bases between the germline ends. The CDR3 runs 14 residues. The CDR3 DNA sequence: TGTGCCAGTAGTATAATGGACAGACAAGAGACCCAGTACTTC. The encoded protein is CASSIMDRQETQYF.

This clone was seen a single time. This chain connects TRBV27 to TRBJ2-5; 10 bases line up with TRBD2. The CDR3 loop spans 15 amino acids. From germline, CDR1 is MNHEY and CDR2 SMNVEV (reference sequence). V lost 8 bases and J lost 4; bases outside the gene matches: 10. CDR3 sequence reads: CASRSGGADIETQYF. As DNA, the CDR3 is TGTGCCAGCCGGAGCGGGGGGGCGGATATAGAGACCCAGTACTTC.

This chain joins TRBV6-5 and TRBJ2-2, with a weak D call TRBD1 (5 bases). V dropped 2 bases and J dropped 4 bases, with 14 bases sitting between them. CDR1 is MNHEY, CDR2 SVGAGI, per germline. The CDR3 consists of 16 residues. CDR3 nucleotide sequence: TGTGCCAGCAGTTACACCACCTGGCAGGGCACCGGGGAGCTGTTTTTT. Its protein is CASSYTTWQGTGELFF.

The CDR3 coding sequence is TGTGCCAGCAGGCGAACTCTTGGCTCCTATAATTCACCCCTCCACTTT. Its translation is CASRRTLGSYNSPLHF. The chain has TRBV27 and TRBJ1-6; D is unclear. Germline V gene lookup returns CDR1 MNHEY and CDR2 SMNVEV (reference sequence). Trimming stripped 6 bases from V and 0 bases from J, with 12 bases between. The CDR3 length is 16 residues.

CDR3 coding DNA: TGTGCCAGCAGTATTAGGACAGGGGGTTTTGGCTACACCTTC. This codes for CASSIRTGGFGYTF. The J gene is TRBJ1-2, the V gene TRBV27; 10 bases align to TRBD1. CDR1 MNHEY and CDR2 SMNVEV come from the germline V gene (reference sequence). There are 14 residues in the CDR3. The V gene end was trimmed by 5 bases and the J gene end by 7 bases; junction bases not matched to a gene: 7.

The chain employs TRBV5-1 and TRBJ2-7; TRBD1 agrees at 8 bases. CDR3 size: 14 residues. The V gene end was trimmed by 2 bases and the J gene end by 2 bases; junction bases not matched to a gene: 3. Germline loops: CDR1 SGHRS, CDR2 YFSETQ. CDR3 sequence (DNA): TGCGCCAGCAGCTTCGCGGACAGGGCCTACGAGCAGTACTTC. Protein: CASSFADRAYEQYF. Supplemented by reference TRBV5-1 and TRBJ2-7, the full variable domain reads KAGVTQTPRYLIKTRGQQVTLSCSPISGHRSVSWYQQTPGQGLQFLFEYFSETQRNKGNFPGRFSGRQFSNSRSEMNVSTLELGDSALYLCASSFADRAYEQYFGPGTRLTVT.

V is TRBV6-2 or TRBV6-3 and J is TRBJ2-7, with D perhaps TRBD1 (6 bases). Germline-derived CDR1 and CDR2 are MNHEY and SVGEGT. Trimming stripped 2 bases from V and 3 bases from J, with 14 bases between. CDR3 length: 15 residues. This CDR3 is CASSYSTGLFYEQYF. CDR3 nucleotides: TGTGCCAGCAGTTACAGCACAGGGTTGTTCTACGAGCAGTACTTC.

This clone was counted between two and nine times. This chain uses TRBV4-3 with TRBJ1-2; the D gene is possibly TRBD1 (6 bases). The V end was cut by 4 bases, the J end by 5 bases, with 17 bases between. This CDR3 has 15 amino acids. The germline CDR1 and CDR2 sequences are LGHNA and YSLEER. The CDR3 reads CASSPAATGLYGYTF. The CDR3 DNA reads as TGCGCCAGCAGCCCTGCCGCCACAGGGTTGTATGGCTACACCTTC.

The V call is TRBV9, the J call TRBJ1-2; D unresolved. V was clipped by 4 bases and J by 5 bases, with 15 bases between them. The germline CDR1 and CDR2 sequences are SGDLS and YYNGEE. The CDR3 covers 14 residues. CDR3 coding DNA: TGTGCCAGCAGCCTCCGGGATCGGAAGTATGGCTACACCTTC. Translating gives CASSLRDRKYGYTF. Variable domain in full (rest from reference TRBV9 and TRBJ1-2): DSGVTQTPKHLITATGQRVTLRCSPRSGDLSVYWYQQSLDQGLQFLIQYYNGEERAKGNILERFSAQQFPDLHSELNLSSLELGDSALYFCASSLRDRKYGYTFGSGTRLTVV.

The chain recombines TRBV19 with TRBJ2-7, with a possible D match to TRBD2 (5 bases). The V end was cut by 3 bases, the J end by 6 bases, with 12 bases between. Looked up from germline, CDR1 is LNHDA and CDR2 is SQIVND (reference sequence). The CDR3 contains 13 residues. CDR3 region: CASSIYLGGEQYF. CDR3 bases: TGTGCCAGTAGTATTTATTTAGGAGGCGAGCAGTACTTC.

The V call is TRBV30, the J call TRBJ1-6, with 7 nucleotides matching TRBD1. Germline trimming cut 0 bases from V and 7 bases from J; bases unmatched to any gene: 15. This CDR3 has 18 amino acids. The germline CDR1 and CDR2 sequences are GTSNPN and SVGIG (reference sequence). The DNA of the CDR3 is TGTGCCTGGAGTGTGGGGGGACCAGGGGGAAGCGGGAATTCACCCCTCCACTTT. It yields the protein CAWSVGGPGGSGNSPLHF.

V gene TRBV7-9 combines with J gene TRBJ2-7; D is undetermined. The V end was cut by 1 base, the J end by 6 bases, with 13 bases between. The CDR3 totals 14 residues. From germline, CDR1 is SEHNR and CDR2 FQNEAQ (reference sequence). The CDR3 is CASSLGAVRGEQYF. In nucleotides, the CDR3 is TGTGCCAGCAGCTTAGGGGCAGTTCGTGGCGAGCAGTACTTC.

The gene calls are TRBV5-4 and TRBJ1-2; no clear D. V lost 0 bases, J lost 4 bases, and 7 bases lay in between. From germline, CDR1 is SGHNT and CDR2 YYREEE (reference sequence). The CDR3 is made up of 13 amino acids. Here the CDR3 reads CASSLDGSYGYTF. Written as DNA, the CDR3 is TGTGCCAGCAGCTTGGATGGGAGCTATGGCTACACCTTC.

The count of this clone is one. The V gene is TRBV11-2, the J gene TRBJ2-5, with 8 bases that match TRBD1. Looked up from germline, CDR1 is SGHAT and CDR2 is FQNNGV. The CDR3 spans 15 residues. After removal of 3 bases from V and 5 bases from J, the junction contained 8 bases not matched to a gene. CDR3 bases: TGTGCCAGCAGCTTCGCAGGGGGCGCGCGGGAGACCCAGTACTTC. It encodes CASSFAGGARETQYF.

This rearrangement joins TRBV13 to TRBJ1-4; TRBD1 might be the D (5 bases). The germline V gene encodes CDR1 PRHDT and CDR2 FYEKMQ (reference sequence). Trimming removed 6 bases at V and 4 bases at J, with 12 bases between. The CDR3 is 14 amino acids. CDR3 sequence: CASSPGGDNEKLFF. The CDR3 nucleotides read TGTGCCAGCAGTCCCGGGGGGGATAATGAAAAACTGTTTTTT. The variable domain in full, with the rest retrieved from reference TRBV13 and TRBJ1-4, is AAGVIQSPRHLIKEKRETATLKCYPIPRHDTVYWYQQGPGQDPQFLISFYEKMQSDKGSIPDRFSAQQFSDYHSELNMSSLELGDSALYFCASSPGGDNEKLFFGSGTQLSVL.

The genes are TRBV18 and TRBJ2-1, with D possibly being TRBD1 (6 bases). The CDR3 is 14 amino acids. V dropped 3 bases and J dropped 10 bases, with 16 bases sitting between them. In germline, CDR1 is KGHSH, CDR2 LQKENI. The CDR3 loop is CASSPRPGAPEQFF. The CDR3 DNA is TGTGCCAGCTCACCGAGGCCAGGGGCTCCGGAGCAGTTCTTC.

V and J are TRBV14 and TRBJ2-2, with TRBD2 matching 9 bases. The CDR3 contains 17 residues. Germline V gene sequence: CDR1 SGHDN, CDR2 FVKESK. With V trimmed by 1 base and J by 5 bases, 8 bases remained unmatched. The CDR3 DNA reads TGTGCCAGCAGCCAAGTAAGGCTAGCGGGGAGGACCGGGGAGCTGTTTTTT. Protein product: CASSQVRLAGRTGELFF.

The chain uses TRBV19 and TRBJ1-1, with 8 bases fitting TRBD1. Germline V gives CDR1 LNHDA, CDR2 SQIVND (reference sequence). V lost 4 bases, J lost 2 bases, and 3 bases stayed unmatched. The CDR3 runs 14 residues. CDR3 in DNA: TGTGCCAGTAGTACAACAGGGGGTAACACTGAAGCTTTCTTT. Translation: CASSTTGGNTEAFF.

The chain uses TRBV11-2 and TRBJ2-2, with 8 bases that match TRBD1. V shed 5 bases and J 8 bases; nucleotides not matched to a gene: 4. The CDR3 loop spans 13 amino acids. Germline CDR1 reads SGHAT; CDR2 reads FQNNGV. This chain's CDR3 is CASSGQGIGELFF. The CDR3 DNA reads TGTGCCAGCAGCGGACAGGGAATTGGGGAGCTGTTTTTT.

This clone was picked up a small number of times. The CDR3 protein is CAWSATRTPPSLHF. The CDR3 DNA reads as TGTGCCTGGAGTGCTACTAGGACCCCCCCTTCCCTCCACTTT. The chain recombines TRBV30 with TRBJ1-6; D gene uncertain. Per germline, CDR1 GTSNPN and CDR2 SVGIG (reference sequence). Trimming removed 1 base at V and 14 bases at J, with 18 bases between. The CDR3 totals 14 residues.

The chain employs TRBV5-5 and TRBJ2-7; no clear D. Germline CDR1 SGHKS, CDR2 YYEKEE (reference sequence). The CDR3 runs 14 residues. Trimming left V 3 bases short and J 2 bases short, with 12 bases between. CDR3: CASSYGLSTYEQYF. DNA for the CDR3: TGTGCCAGCAGCTATGGGCTCAGCACCTACGAGCAGTACTTC. Supplemented by reference TRBV5-5 and TRBJ2-7, the full variable domain reads DAGVTQSPTHLIKTRGQQVTLRCSPISGHKSVSWYQQVLGQGPQFIFQYYEKEERGRGNFPDRFSARQFPNYSSELNVNALLLGDSALYLCASSYGLSTYEQYFGPGTRLTVT.

The chain couples TRBV18 to TRBJ1-4; weak D call: TRBD1 (6 bases). The CDR3 spans 14 residues. CDR1 and CDR2 (germline): KGHSH, LQKENI. V was trimmed by 2 bases and J by 7 bases, leaving 11 bases between them. The CDR3 reads CASSPLAGAEKLFF. The CDR3 nucleotides are TGTGCCAGCTCACCATTGGCAGGGGCTGAAAAACTGTTTTTT.

The chain carries TRBV19 and TRBJ2-1; D is perhaps TRBD1 (6 bases). From germline, CDR1 is LNHDA and CDR2 SQIVND (reference sequence). CDR3 length: 12 amino acids. Trimming removed 4 bases from V and 7 bases from J, with 8 bases in between. The CDR3, as DNA: TGTGCCAGTAGTAAAGGGGGTAATGAGCAGTTCTTC. Protein sequence: CASSKGGNEQFF. Supplemented by reference TRBV19 and TRBJ2-1, the full variable domain reads DGGITQSPKYLFRKEGQNVTLSCEQNLNHDAMYWYRQDPGQGLRLIYYSQIVNDFQKGDIAEGYSVSREKKESFPLTVTSAQKNPTAFYLCASSKGGNEQFFGPGTRLTVL.

J is TRBJ1-1 and V is TRBV29-1, with a possible D match to TRBD1 (5 bases). V was trimmed by 7 bases and J by 4 bases, leaving 19 bases between them. CDR1 and CDR2 (germline): SQVTM, ANQGSEA. The CDR3 contains 14 residues. For the CDR3, the DNA is TGCAGCGCCTTAAGCGGGGGGGGGTCCACTGAAGCTTTCTTT. It codes for CSALSGGGSTEAFF.

This chain joins TRBV19 and TRBJ1-5; TRBD1 might be the D (5 bases). Trimming took 3 bases from V and 3 from J, leaving 18 bases between them. CDR3 length equals 17 residues. Looked up from germline, CDR1 is LNHDA and CDR2 is SQIVND (reference sequence). CDR3 sequence: CASSISRRGVNNQPQHF. CDR3 sequence (DNA): TGTGCCAGTAGTATTTCTCGTCGGGGGGTTAACAATCAGCCCCAGCATTTT.

The CDR3 sequence is CASSSRGGELFF. The DNA of the CDR3 is TGTGCCAGCAGCTCCAGAGGCGGGGAGCTGTTTTTT. V is TRBV13 and J is TRBJ2-2; D unclear. Trimming removed 4 bases at V and 7 bases at J, with 7 bases between. Germline loops: CDR1 PRHDT, CDR2 FYEKMQ (reference sequence). This CDR3 region has 12 residues.

The CDR3 sequence is CACLRGDTYNEQFF. The CDR3 coding sequence is TGTGCCTGTTTGCGGGGGGACACCTACAATGAGCAGTTCTTC. The chain joins TRBV30 to TRBJ2-1; 8 nucleotides line up with TRBD2. Germline CDR1 GTSNPN, CDR2 SVGIG (reference sequence). Losses at the gene ends were 6 bases for V and 2 bases for J; bases not matched to a gene: 6. The CDR3 is 14 residues long.

The V gene is TRBV19, the J gene TRBJ2-2, with 9 bases that match TRBD1. This CDR3 region has 16 residues. Germline trimming cut 5 bases from V and 5 bases from J; bases unmatched to any gene: 9. Germline lookup yields CDR1 LNHDA and CDR2 SQIVND (reference sequence). The CDR3 nucleotides read TGTGCCAGTAGTCCACACGGGACAGGGCCGACCGGGGAGCTGTTTTTT. Its translation: CASSPHGTGPTGELFF. Using reference TRBV19 and TRBJ2-2 for the parts outside the CDR3, the full variable domain is DGGITQSPKYLFRKEGQNVTLSCEQNLNHDAMYWYRQDPGQGLRLIYYSQIVNDFQKGDIAEGYSVSREKKESFPLTVTSAQKNPTAFYLCASSPHGTGPTGELFFGEGSRLTVL.